These T cell receptor beta chains were read from a single sample in a study of CD8 T cells in ankylosing spondylitis. TCRdb analysed the 5' RACE reads with MiXCR anew, one entry per CDR3 protein. The sample holds around 340,000 distinct CDR3 sequences, over 12% seen once. Sequencing used blood, either unsorted or a sorted T cell fraction (not recorded which). The receptor set was obtained from a male donor with ankylosing spondylitis or in good health (not recorded which). CDR3s include the opening cysteine and the closing phenylalanine or tryptophan. A D gene is named only where the DNA matches it firmly. Part of the rows lack a size; the others show once, few, many or a class for expanded clones.

d_gene	v_gene	abundance	j_gene	CDR3nt	CDR3aa
NA	TRBV20-1	many	TRBJ1-1	TGCAGTGCTAAAGGGGACATGAACACTGAAGCTTTCTTT	CSAKGDMNTEAFF
NA	TRBV12-3/TRBV12-4	NA	TRBJ2-5	TGTGCCAGCAGTTTATCTGTGGAGACCCAGTACTTC	CASSLSVETQYF
NA	TRBV6-1	few	TRBJ2-4	TGTGCCAGCAGCCCCGAATCAGGGGGGTCCAAAAACATTCAGTACTTC	CASSPESGGSKNIQYF
NA	TRBV18	NA	TRBJ2-5	TGTGCCAGCTCACCACTTGTGGGTGGGCGAGAGACCCAGTACTTC	CASSPLVGGRETQYF
TRBD2	TRBV20-1	NA	TRBJ2-3	TGCAGTGCTAGGGCTAGCGGGAGGGATACGCAGTATTTT	CSARASGRDTQYF
NA	TRBV5-1	many	TRBJ2-3	TGCGCCAGCAGATCCGGGCCCACCACAGATACGCAGTATTTT	CASRSGPTTDTQYF
TRBD1	TRBV3-1	few	TRBJ2-7	TGTGCCAGCAGCCACCGACAGGGGGTCTTCAACGAGCAGTACTTC	CASSHRQGVFNEQYF
TRBD1	TRBV14	few	TRBJ1-1	TGTGCCAGCAGCCAAGATCTCGGCGGGACAGCTGAAGCTTTCTTT	CASSQDLGGTAEAFF
NA	TRBV7-9	NA	TRBJ1-2	TGTGCCAGCTCGGACGGTTACTTTGGCTACACCTTC	CASSDGYFGYTF
NA	TRBV19	NA	TRBJ1-1	TGTGCCAGTAGTATAATGACATCGACTGAAGCTTTCTTT	CASSIMTSTEAFF
NA	TRBV4-1	NA	TRBJ1-6	TGCGCCAGCAGCCAAGGGGGGGGGAATTCACCCCTCCACTTT	CASSQGGGNSPLHF
TRBD1	TRBV13	few	TRBJ2-4	TGTGCCAGCAGCCGGAGAGGGGGCCGAGGGGCCAAAAACATTCAGTACTTC	CASSRRGGRGAKNIQYF
NA	TRBV14	many	TRBJ2-7	TGTGCCAGCAGCCAAGTGGGAGGTAACAAGGTCTACGAGCAGTACTTC	CASSQVGGNKVYEQYF
NA	TRBV9	NA	TRBJ1-1	TGTGCCAGCAGCGTAGGTGGGGAATGGCCGAACACTGAAGCTTTCTTT	CASSVGGEWPNTEAFF
NA	TRBV11-2	NA	TRBJ2-1	TGTGCCAGCAGCTTAGTCGGGAGCCCTTACAATGAGCAGTTCTTC	CASSLVGSPYNEQFF
NA	TRBV2	few	TRBJ2-5	TGTGCCAGCAGTGAAGCACGCGGGAAAGAGACCCAGTACTTC	CASSEARGKETQYF
NA	TRBV12-3/TRBV12-4	NA	TRBJ2-7	TGTGCCAGCAGTTTTGTGGACGGACCCTACGAGCAGTACTTC	CASSFVDGPYEQYF
TRBD2	TRBV6-5	NA	TRBJ2-1	TGTGCCAGCAGTTACTCGGGGGGGGGGACCTACAATGAGCAGTTCTTC	CASSYSGGGTYNEQFF